What follows describes a single T cell receptor beta chain. The antigen is undetermined. Germline CDR1 reads LNHDA; CDR2 reads SQIVND (reference sequence). The V end was cut by 6 bases, the J end by 1 base, with 13 bases between. The CDR3 loop spans 15 amino acids. These data belong to a study of T cell responses to AZD1222 COVID-19 vaccine. Study results and limitations: White British people made up most donors, females outnumbered males, and clonal diversity was possibly underestimated. The peak T cell response came first, and repertoires were sampled only after it. Recipients of AZD1222 seropositive at baseline numbered only 6 or 7. Receipt of two AZD1222 doses was followed by a rise in Spike-specific TCR breadth and depth.

TCRdb's copy holds only in-frame clones and misses some; the assay was immunoSEQ multiplex PCR. This table holds some 120,000 clones, roughly 93% found once. This rearrangement joins TRBV19 to TRBJ1-5; perhaps TRBD1 as D (6 bases). Sequenced material: peripheral blood, taken on day 0 of AZD1222 vaccination. The receptor's source is an adult in good health. The chain's CDR3 is CASRSGTLSNQPQHF. In DNA, the CDR3 is TGTGCCAGTAGATCCGGGACACTGAGCAATCAGCCCCAGCATTTT. Full variable domain (missing parts from reference TRBV19 and TRBJ1-5): DGGITQSPKYLFRKEGQNVTLSCEQNLNHDAMYWYRQDPGQGLRLIYYSQIVNDFQKGDIAEGYSVSREKKESFPLTVTSAQKNPTAFYLCASRSGTLSNQPQHFGDGTRLSIL.